This T cell receptor beta chain was profiled in a study of brain T cells in children with intractable seizures. The repertoire was sequenced with immunoSEQ multiplex PCR; TCRdb's copy has only in-frame clones and lacks some. This table has 60,000 to 65,000 clones, around 96% appearing once. Looked up from germline, CDR1 is SGHRS and CDR2 is YFSETQ. This CDR3 comprises 12 residues. V lost 8 bases to trimming and J lost 0 bases, with 8 bases between them. Study observations and caveats: Only CDR3 sequence similarity suggested viral specificity, without known HCMV serostatus.

The sequenced cases were selected for having the highest brain T cell transcript signatures. At least one anti-epileptic drug was given before surgery. Comments on this clone: Its target is not known.

Material: peripheral blood, obtained at surgery. The chain joins TRBV5-1 to TRBJ1-2; no clear D gene. The origin of this receptor is a boy younger than two with focal cortical dysplasia and intractable seizures. CDR3 sequence: CASSTTNYGYTF. The CDR3 DNA reads TGCGCCAGTTCGACAACTAACTATGGCTACACCTTC. Full variable domain (outside the CDR3, taken from reference TRBV5-1 and TRBJ1-2): KAGVTQTPRYLIKTRGQQVTLSCSPISGHRSVSWYQQTPGQGLQFLFEYFSETQRNKGNFPGRFSGRQFSNSRSEMNVSTLELGDSALYLCASSTTNYGYTFGSGTRLTVV.